This paragraph covers one T cell receptor beta chain sequence. V was cut by 4 bases and J by 3 bases, with 18 bases left in between. Germline loops: CDR1 LGHNA, CDR2 YNFKEQ. This CDR3 has 17 residues. This entry belongs to a study of cytomegalovirus exposure and HLA in healthy donors. The PCR ran on 60 Vbeta and 13 Jbeta primers. Only in-frame clones appear in the TCRdb table, and some are missing; sequencing was by immunoSEQ multiplex PCR. Of 150,000 to 200,000 clones listed, 70% to 90% are singletons. This receptor was identified in a man younger than 30 in good health and CMV-seropositive. J is TRBJ2-2 and V is TRBV4-2; a possible D gene is TRBD1 (6 bases). Sample: PBMCs. CDR3 DNA sequence: TGTGCCAGCAGCCCGATTCCCCCCGGACAGCACACCGGGGAGCTGTTTTTT. It encodes CASSPIPPGQHTGELFF.